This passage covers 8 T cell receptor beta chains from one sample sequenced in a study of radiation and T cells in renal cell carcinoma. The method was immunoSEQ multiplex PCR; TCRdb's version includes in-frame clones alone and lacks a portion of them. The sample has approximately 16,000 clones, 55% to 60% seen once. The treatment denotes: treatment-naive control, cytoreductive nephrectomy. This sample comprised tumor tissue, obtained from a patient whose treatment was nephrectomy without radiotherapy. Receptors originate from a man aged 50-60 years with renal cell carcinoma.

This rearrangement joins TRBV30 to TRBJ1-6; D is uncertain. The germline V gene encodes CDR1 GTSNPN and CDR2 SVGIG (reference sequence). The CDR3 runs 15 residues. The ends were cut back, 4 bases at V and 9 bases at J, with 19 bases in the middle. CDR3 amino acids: CAWIPGPEDSSPLHF. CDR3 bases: TGTGCCTGGATCCCGGGCCCCGAGGATAGTTCACCCCTCCACTTT.

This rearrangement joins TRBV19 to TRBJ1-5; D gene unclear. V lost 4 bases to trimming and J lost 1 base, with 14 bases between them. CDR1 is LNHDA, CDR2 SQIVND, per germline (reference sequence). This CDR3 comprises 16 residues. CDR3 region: CASSRDYRQSNQPQHF. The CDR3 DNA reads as TGTGCCAGTAGTAGGGATTATAGGCAGAGCAATCAGCCCCAGCATTTT.

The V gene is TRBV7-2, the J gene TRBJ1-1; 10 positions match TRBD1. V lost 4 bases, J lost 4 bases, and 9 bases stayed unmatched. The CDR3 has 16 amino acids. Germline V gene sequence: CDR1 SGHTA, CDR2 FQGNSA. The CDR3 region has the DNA TGTGCCAGCAGCTCCCAACCGGGACAGGGGTCCACTGAAGCTTTCTTT. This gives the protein CASSSQPGQGSTEAFF. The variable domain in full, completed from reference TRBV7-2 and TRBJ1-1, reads GAGVSQSPSNKVTEKGKDVELRCDPISGHTALYWYRQSLGQGLEFLIYFQGNSAPDKSGLPSDRFSAERTGGSVSTLTIQRTQQEDSAVYLCASSSQPGQGSTEAFFGQGTRLTVV.

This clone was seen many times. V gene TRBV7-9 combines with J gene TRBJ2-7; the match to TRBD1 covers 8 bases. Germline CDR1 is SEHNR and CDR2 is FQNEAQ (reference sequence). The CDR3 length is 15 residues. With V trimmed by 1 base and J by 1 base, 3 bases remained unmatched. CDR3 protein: CASSLVGQGSYEQYF. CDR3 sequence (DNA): TGTGCCAGCAGCTTAGTTGGACAGGGATCCTACGAGCAGTACTTC.

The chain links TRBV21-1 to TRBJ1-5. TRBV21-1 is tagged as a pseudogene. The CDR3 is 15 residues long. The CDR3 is CASPEERDSNQPQHF. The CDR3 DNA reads TGTGCCAGCCCTGAGGAACGAGATAGCAATCAGCCCCAGCATTTT.

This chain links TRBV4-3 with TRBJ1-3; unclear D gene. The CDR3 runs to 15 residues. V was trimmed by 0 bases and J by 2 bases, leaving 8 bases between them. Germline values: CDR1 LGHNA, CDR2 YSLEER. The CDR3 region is CASSQDRGTGNTIYF. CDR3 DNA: TGCGCCAGCAGCCAAGATCGGGGTACTGGAAACACCATATATTTT.

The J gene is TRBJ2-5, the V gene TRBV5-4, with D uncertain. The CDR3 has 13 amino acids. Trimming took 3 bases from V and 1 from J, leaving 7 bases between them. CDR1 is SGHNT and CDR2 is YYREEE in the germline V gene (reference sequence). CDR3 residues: CASSYTAQETQYF. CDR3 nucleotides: TGTGCCAGCAGCTACACAGCCCAAGAGACCCAGTACTTC.

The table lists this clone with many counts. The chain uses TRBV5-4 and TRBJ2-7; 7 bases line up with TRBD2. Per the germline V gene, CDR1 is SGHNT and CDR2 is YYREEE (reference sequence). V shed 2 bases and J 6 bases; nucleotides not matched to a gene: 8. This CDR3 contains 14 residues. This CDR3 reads CASSFESPGGEQYF. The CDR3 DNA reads TGTGCCAGCAGCTTCGAATCGCCGGGGGGCGAGCAGTACTTC. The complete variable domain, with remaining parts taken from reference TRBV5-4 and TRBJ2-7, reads ETGVTQSPTHLIKTRGQQVTLRCSSQSGHNTVSWYQQALGQGPQFIFQYYREEENGRGNFPPRFSGLQFPNYSSELNVNALELDDSALYLCASSFESPGGEQYFGPGTRLTVT.